The 32 T cell receptor beta chains below come from one sample, sequenced in a study of shared clonotypes between healthy human individuals. Produced via immunoSEQ multiplex PCR; TCRdb's table is partial and in-frame only. The data hold 980,000 or so clones, with less than 85% observed a single time. The sequenced material came from memory CD4+ T cells sorted from blood. Noted subset: CD45RA-negative fraction. These receptors all stem from a man aged 18 to 30 in good health.

V gene TRBV19 combines with J gene TRBJ2-3; 8 bases match TRBD1. Germline trimming cut 5 bases from V and 5 bases from J; bases unmatched to any gene: 9. The CDR3 is 15 residues long. Germline V gene data show CDR1 as LNHDA and CDR2 as SQIVND (reference sequence). The CDR3 DNA reads TGTGCCAGTAGTGGACAGGGCCTCACGGGAGATACGCAGTATTTT. Its translation is CASSGQGLTGDTQYF.

The count of this clone is one. This chain joins TRBV5-4 and TRBJ2-7; 10 bases are shared with TRBD2. CDR3 length: 14 amino acids. The V segment lost 4 bases and the J segment 3 bases; nucleotides outside the gene matches: 4. From germline, CDR1 is SGHNT and CDR2 YYREEE (reference sequence). The CDR3 region has the DNA TGTGCCAGCAGCCCCGGACTAGCGGACTACGAGCAGTACTTC. Amino acid sequence: CASSPGLADYEQYF.

Regarding this clone: At one end, the junction sequence differs from germline, possibly due to a read error. The chain carries TRBV11-2 and TRBJ1-6; no reliable D call. Germline assignment: CDR1 SGHAT and CDR2 FQNNGV. This CDR3 has 15 amino acids. Written as DNA, the CDR3 is TGTACCAGCAGCCCCATCTCGACGGGGAGTTCACCCCTCCACTTT. It specifies CTSSPISTGSSPLHF.

The V gene is TRBV4-2, the J gene TRBJ2-4; TRBD2 matches 12 bases. The CDR3 loop spans 17 amino acids. The J segment lost 5 bases and the V segment lost 6 bases, leaving 11 bases of the junction unmatched. Germline V gene data show CDR1 as LGHNA and CDR2 as YNFKEQ. DNA of the CDR3: TGTGCCAGCAGTAGGAGGGCTAGCGGGGGGGGAGAAAACATTCAGTACTTC. As protein: CASSRRASGGGENIQYF.

This clone was counted a single time. Other DNA sequences in this specimen translate into the identical CDR3. V gene TRBV18 combines with J gene TRBJ1-2; tentatively, D is TRBD1 (5 bases). The CDR3 is made up of 14 amino acids. V lost 3 bases to trimming and J lost 2 bases, with 10 bases between them. Germline V CDR1 and CDR2: KGHSH, LQKENI. The DNA for the CDR3 is TGTGCCAGCTCACCGGGGGTAGGGAACTATGGCTACACCTTC. Its protein is CASSPGVGNYGYTF.

This clone has a handful of counts. The rearrangement links TRBV7-2 to TRBJ2-3, with 8 bases fitting TRBD2. The CDR3 sequence is 15 residues long. V was clipped by 7 bases and J by 5 bases; unmatched bases: 11. CDR1 SGHTA and CDR2 FQGNSA come from the germline V gene. The CDR3 coding sequence is TGTGCCAGCACCAAGGGGACTAGTCCTGGAGATACGCAGTATTTT. Translating gives CASTKGTSPGDTQYF.

The chain uses TRBV28 and TRBJ2-7; D could derive from TRBD1 or TRBD2 (6 bases each). The CDR3 extends over 16 amino acids. V was pared by 7 bases and J by 0 bases, with 19 bases between. Germline-derived CDR1 and CDR2 are MDHEN and SYDVKM. This chain's CDR3 is CASKSEGVPSSYEQYF. DNA for the CDR3: TGTGCCAGCAAATCGGAGGGGGTCCCAAGCTCCTACGAGCAGTACTTC.

The chain has TRBV19 and TRBJ1-2, with a weak D call TRBD1 (6 bases). From germline, CDR1 is LNHDA and CDR2 SQIVND (reference sequence). Trimming took 6 bases from V and 4 from J, leaving 12 bases between them. This CDR3 comprises 13 residues. In DNA form, the CDR3 reads TGTGCCAGTAGCCCTTCGGACAGCTATGGCTACACCTTC. Protein sequence: CASSPSDSYGYTF.

CDR3 protein: CASSYSLQTEQYF. The CDR3, as DNA: TGTGCCAGCAGTTACTCCCTCCAGACCGAGCAGTACTTC. The J gene is TRBJ2-7, the V gene TRBV6-5, with D uncertain. Trimming took 0 bases from V and 6 from J, leaving 9 bases between them. The CDR3 is made up of 13 amino acids. Germline CDR1 reads MNHEY; CDR2 reads SVGAGI.

This chain joins TRBV2 and TRBJ1-3; TRBD1 is a possible D gene (5 bases). V was trimmed by 5 bases and J by 2 bases, leaving 13 bases between them. The CDR3 runs 15 residues. CDR1 is SNHLY and CDR2 is FYNNEI in the germline V gene. This CDR3 is CASSTRDGTGNTIYF. Here the CDR3 DNA reads TGTGCCAGCAGTACCCGGGACGGCACTGGAAACACCATATATTTT.

The chain links TRBV5-1 to TRBJ2-7, with 8 bases aligning to TRBD1. Looked up from germline, CDR1 is SGHRS and CDR2 is YFSETQ. V lost 5 bases to trimming and J lost 6 bases; unmatched junction nucleotides: 10. This CDR3 is 14 amino acids long. CDR3 DNA sequence: TGCGCCAGCAGTTACAGGGGGGACAGGAGCGAGCAGTACTTC. Its protein product is CASSYRGDRSEQYF.

The V gene is TRBV6-1, the J gene TRBJ2-7; no definite D call. V was trimmed by 4 bases and J by 7 bases, leaving 11 bases between them. This CDR3 spans 12 amino acids. Per germline, CDR1 MNHNS and CDR2 SASEGT. The CDR3 DNA reads as TGTGCCAGCAGTGTAGGCCGGCCGGAGCAGTACTTC. Translation: CASSVGRPEQYF.

J is TRBJ2-1 and V is TRBV5-8; D possibly corresponds to TRBD1 (6 bases). V was pared by 0 bases and J by 4 bases, with 14 bases between. The germline V gene has CDR1 SGHTS and CDR2 YDEGEE. This CDR3 contains 16 residues. CDR3 sequence: CASSLDWDISYNEQFF. The CDR3 nucleotides read TGTGCCAGCAGCTTGGATTGGGACATCAGTTACAATGAGCAGTTCTTC.

The chain combines TRBV10-2 with TRBJ2-5; D is undetermined. CDR3 length equals 12 residues. Germline CDR1 is WSHSY and CDR2 is SAAADI. The V gene lost 0 bases and the J gene lost 2 bases, with 1 base spanning the gap. CDR3 amino acids: CASSESQETQYF. The CDR3 region has the DNA TGCGCCAGCAGTGAGTCACAAGAGACCCAGTACTTC.

This clone showed up just a few times. The chain combines TRBV2 with TRBJ2-7; 14 nucleotides agree with TRBD2. The germline V gene has CDR1 SNHLY and CDR2 FYNNEI. This CDR3 region has 14 residues. V dropped 6 bases and J dropped 7; count of bases not matched to a gene: 5. The CDR3 region has the DNA TGTGCCAGCAGCCGGGGACTAGCGGGAGAGGAGCAGTACTTC. The encoded protein is CASSRGLAGEEQYF.

This clone was picked up a small number of times. This same CDR3 is encoded by further DNA sequences in the sample. CDR3 sequence (DNA): TGTGCCAGCAGTTTGGCTGGGAGAGGCTACACCTTC. It translates to CASSLAGRGYTF. The chain employs TRBV27 and TRBJ1-2; the D is unclear. The CDR3 spans 12 residues. With 3 bases removed from V and 8 bases from J, the gap between germline ends came to 10 bases. Germline V lookup: CDR1 MNHEY, CDR2 SMNVEV (reference sequence).

This clone occurred a few times. The V gene is TRBV7-8, the J gene TRBJ2-3, with TRBD2 matching over 10 bases. V shed 1 base, J shed 3 bases, and the junction held 4 bases outside the gene matches. CDR3 length: 16 amino acids. Germline V lookup: CDR1 SGHVS, CDR2 FQNEAQ. The DNA of the CDR3 is TGTGCCAGCAGCTTAGAAATGGGACTAGCGACAGATACGCAGTATTTT. The encoded protein is CASSLEMGLATDTQYF. Together with reference TRBV7-8 and TRBJ2-3, the CDR3 gives the full variable domain: GAGVSQSPRYKVAKRGQDVALRCDPISGHVSLFWYQQALGQGPEFLTYFQNEAQLDKSGLPSDRFFAERPEGSVSTLKIQRTQQEDSAVYLCASSLEMGLATDTQYFGPGTRLTVL.

This chain connects TRBV30 to TRBJ2-2; D unresolved. Germline CDR1 GTSNPN, CDR2 SVGIG (reference sequence). The CDR3 extends over 14 amino acids. The V end lost 4 bases, the J end lost 5 bases, and 14 bases lay between the germline ends. CDR3 region: CAWNGDDGTGELFF. DNA for the CDR3: TGTGCCTGGAACGGCGATGACGGGACCGGGGAGCTGTTTTTT.

For this clone: A much larger clone lies a single base off, so this may be a read error. Other DNA sequences in the sample encode the same CDR3. The rearrangement joins TRBV5-5 to TRBJ1-5, with 12 nucleotides matching TRBD1. The CDR3 consists of 14 residues. Germline CDR1 is SGHKS and CDR2 is YYEKEE (reference sequence). The J segment lost 5 bases and the V segment lost 4 bases, leaving 1 base of the junction unmatched. The DNA of the CDR3 is TGTGCCAGCAGCGGGACAGGGGGCGATCAGCCCCAGCATTTT. Protein product: CASSGTGGDQPQHF. Using reference TRBV5-5 and TRBJ1-5 for the parts outside the CDR3, the full variable domain is DAGVTQSPTHLIKTRGQQVTLRCSPISGHKSVSWYQQVLGQGPQFIFQYYEKEERGRGNFPDRFSARQFPNYSSELNVNALLLGDSALYLCASSGTGGDQPQHFGDGTRLSIL.

The chain combines TRBV30 with TRBJ2-2; 7 nucleotides agree with TRBD2. Germline trimming cut 2 bases from V and 6 bases from J; bases unmatched to any gene: 6. The CDR3 loop spans 14 amino acids. Germline V lookup: CDR1 GTSNPN, CDR2 SVGIG (reference sequence). The CDR3: CAWSRGRDAGELFF. The CDR3 bases are TGTGCCTGGAGTAGAGGGAGGGATGCCGGGGAGCTGTTTTTT.

The V call is TRBV6-5, the J call TRBJ2-3; D gene ambiguous. Germline lookup yields CDR1 MNHEY and CDR2 SVGAGI. V dropped 4 bases and J dropped 6 bases, with 17 bases sitting between them. The CDR3 loop spans 15 amino acids. The CDR3 DNA is TGTGCCAGCAGTTTTCTGGCGAACCCCGGGGATACGCAGTATTTT. Residues: CASSFLANPGDTQYF.

The chain has TRBV5-1 and TRBJ2-5; no clear D gene. CDR3 length equals 13 residues. Germline assignment: CDR1 SGHRS and CDR2 YFSETQ. Trimming left V 4 bases short and J 4 bases short, with 11 bases between. CDR3 nucleotides: TGCGCCAGCAGCGCCACCTTGATAGAGACCCAGTACTTC. Its protein is CASSATLIETQYF.

V usage is TRBV13 and J usage is TRBJ1-1, with 8 bases matching TRBD1. Per the germline V gene, CDR1 is PRHDT and CDR2 is FYEKMQ (reference sequence). Trimming removed 10 bases from V and 5 bases from J; junction bases left unmatched: 12. The CDR3 sequence is 14 residues long. The CDR3 sequence: CATSFQGAYTEAFF. The CDR3 region has the DNA TGTGCCACCTCCTTCCAGGGGGCGTATACTGAAGCTTTCTTT.

There are a few counts of this clone. Other DNA sequences in the sample encode the same CDR3. The V call is TRBV11-2, the J call TRBJ1-2; the D gene is possibly TRBD1 (5 bases). The germline gives CDR1 SGHAT, CDR2 FQNNGV. Trimming removed 5 bases at V and 4 bases at J, with 8 bases between. This CDR3 is 12 amino acids long. CDR3 bases: TGTGCCAGCAGCCCGGGGGGCTATGGCTACACCTTC. It encodes CASSPGGYGYTF.

Points on this clone: Other nucleotide sequences in the sample specify the same CDR3. This chain connects TRBV19 to TRBJ1-1, with 7 positions matching TRBD1. J was trimmed by 3 bases and V by 2 bases; bases with no gene match: 0. Per the germline V gene, CDR1 is LNHDA and CDR2 is SQIVND (reference sequence). The CDR3 is made up of 13 amino acids. CDR3 region: CASSITGDTEAFF. The DNA for the CDR3 is TGTGCCAGTAGTATAACAGGGGACACTGAAGCTTTCTTT.

Worth noting for this clone: In the same sample, other DNA sequences code for this CDR3. The CDR3 coding sequence is TGCGCCAGCAGCTTGGGGCAGGGCCCTAACAATGAGCAGTTCTTC. It encodes CASSLGQGPNNEQFF. The V and J genes are TRBV5-1 and TRBJ2-1; D is possibly TRBD1 (5 bases). There are 15 residues in the CDR3. Germline V gene lookup returns CDR1 SGHRS and CDR2 YFSETQ. Trimming cost V 0 bases and J 5 bases, with 12 bases left between them.

The table lists this clone with a few counts. Other nucleotide sequences in the sample specify the same CDR3. This chain connects TRBV9 to TRBJ1-5, with D unresolved. The CDR3 consists of 14 residues. Between the trimmed V and J ends, which lost 0 bases and 1 base, there was a span of 5 bases. Germline CDR1 is SGDLS and CDR2 is YYNGEE. The CDR3 DNA is TGTGCCAGCAGCGTAGGCGTGAGCAATCAGCCCCAGCATTTT. Its protein product is CASSVGVSNQPQHF.

The chain carries TRBV9 and TRBJ2-7; D gene ambiguous. With 5 bases removed from V and 6 bases from J, the gap between germline ends came to 24 bases. The CDR3 is made up of 16 amino acids. The germline V gene encodes CDR1 SGDLS and CDR2 YYNGEE. For the CDR3, the DNA is TGTGCCAGCAGTCGTAGCTTTGGATCAGGCGGACGCGAGCAGTACTTC. Translation gives CASSRSFGSGGREQYF.

The chain recombines TRBV11-2 with TRBJ1-1; 11 nucleotides match TRBD1. Trimming cost V 3 bases and J 5 bases; bases outside gene matches: 5. Looked up from germline, CDR1 is SGHAT and CDR2 is FQNNGV. The CDR3 is 15 amino acids. The CDR3 sequence is CASSLGDRGWTEAFF. CDR3 DNA: TGTGCCAGCAGCTTGGGGGACAGGGGGTGGACTGAAGCTTTCTTT. Supplemented by reference TRBV11-2 and TRBJ1-1, the full variable domain reads EAGVAQSPRYKIIEKRQSVAFWCNPISGHATLYWYQQILGQGPKLLIQFQNNGVVDDSQLPKDRFSAERLKGVDSTLKIQPAKLEDSAVYLCASSLGDRGWTEAFFGQGTRLTVV.

This chain joins TRBV15 and TRBJ1-3; maybe TRBD1 (5 bases). Germline V gene lookup returns CDR1 LNHNV and CDR2 YYDKDF (reference sequence). CDR3 size: 14 residues. Trimming stripped 5 bases from V and 7 bases from J, with 15 bases between. This CDR3 reads CATSRGGGSNTIYF. In DNA, the CDR3 is TGTGCCACCAGCCGCGGCGGGGGGAGCAACACCATATATTTT.

J is TRBJ1-2 and V is TRBV4-1, with D possibly being TRBD1 (6 bases). The germline V gene encodes CDR1 MGHRA and CDR2 YSYEKL. The V gene lost 3 bases and the J gene lost 4 bases, with 15 bases spanning the gap. There are 15 residues in the CDR3. In nucleotides, the CDR3 is TGCGCCAGCAGCCAGCCGGGACAAGGATCCTATGGCTACACCTTC. Amino acids: CASSQPGQGSYGYTF.

As to this clone: This sequence may be a read error, since a much larger clone differs from it by one base. V gene TRBV27 combines with J gene TRBJ2-7; no clear D. Between the trimmed V and J ends, which lost 3 bases and 0 bases, there was a span of 0 bases. This CDR3 contains 11 residues. Germline values: CDR1 MNHEY, CDR2 SMNVEV (reference sequence). The CDR3 DNA reads as TGTGCCAGCAGTTTCTCCTACGAGCAGTACTTC. This sequence encodes CASSFSYEQYF.